The following is a TCR beta chain sequence with its context. This sample stems from a study of blood T cell repertoires in COVID-19. Study-level background: COVID-19 samples collected from the United States, Italy and Spain covered acute and convalescent phases. T cells, B-cell-depleted T cells, or PBMCs provided the cDNA or gDNA that served as material.

Self-reported history from a screening survey and questionnaire set each donor's cohort. Study processing details: The authors estimated nucleated cell counts from reference gene primer amplification. Here immunoSEQ multiplex PCR was the method, and the copy in TCRdb shows in-frame clones only, minus some. The DNA gave D and trimming, while V, J and clone size come from that table. The data hold about 200,000 clones, with more than 75% observed a single time. The trim removed 0 bases at V and 3 bases at J, leaving 2 bases unmatched. Germline CDR1 and CDR2: MNHEY and SMNVEV (reference sequence). The CDR3 length is 14 residues.

This chain connects TRBV27 to TRBJ2-7; 7 bases align to TRBD1. Specimen: PBMCs or T cells enriched from blood (not recorded which). This clonotype was sampled from a man in his forties or fifties with acute COVID-19. In DNA form, the CDR3 reads TGTGCCAGCAGTTTATCCCCAGGGGGCTACGAGCAGTACTTC. Its translation is CASSLSPGGYEQYF.